This passage covers 4 T cell receptor beta chains from one sample sequenced in a study of blood T cell repertoires in COVID-19. Sequencing used immunoSEQ multiplex PCR; TCRdb keeps in-frame clones, though not all of them. The sample consists of some 200,000 clones, more than 80% of them appearing once. The sequenced material came from PBMCs or T cells enriched from blood (not recorded which). The receptors derive from a man aged 40-49 years who had recovered from COVID-19.

CDR3: CASSQGRQALTGELFF. The CDR3, as DNA: TGTGCCAGCAGCCAAGGAAGACAGGCACTTACCGGGGAGCTGTTTTTT. The V and J genes are TRBV3-1 (or the pseudogene TRBV3-2) and TRBJ2-2; tentatively, D is TRBD1 (6 bases). The CDR3 is 16 residues long. The germline V gene encodes CDR1 LGHDT and CDR2 YNNKEL (reference sequence). Trimming stripped 1 base from V and 5 bases from J, with 14 bases between.

The V gene is TRBV18, the J gene TRBJ1-2; TRBD1 matches 7 bases. In germline, CDR1 is KGHSH, CDR2 LQKENI. This CDR3 is 13 amino acids long. The ends lost 4 bases at V and 5 bases at J; junction bases unmatched: 4. The CDR3 region is CASSRGTVYGYTF. The DNA of the CDR3 is TGTGCCAGCTCACGAGGGACAGTATATGGCTACACCTTC.

The chain links TRBV18 to TRBJ1-3; D is uncertain. This CDR3 contains 12 residues. V lost 6 bases, J lost 8 bases, and 11 bases lay in between. Germline assignment: CDR1 KGHSH and CDR2 LQKENI. The CDR3 bases are TGTGCCAGCTCCCCCTTTGGCTACACCATATATTTT. Amino acid sequence: CASSPFGYTIYF.

The chain carries TRBV2 and TRBJ1-5, with TRBD1 matching 9 bases. The CDR3 consists of 16 residues. V dropped 6 bases and J dropped 6; count of bases not matched to a gene: 12. Germline V gene data show CDR1 as SNHLY and CDR2 as FYNNEI. CDR3 DNA: TGTGCCAGCAGCCGTCGAACAGGGGGCGGTATTCAGCCCCAGCATTTT. It codes for CASSRRTGGGIQPQHF.